This T cell receptor beta chain was observed in a study of early T cells in non-severe SARS-CoV-2 infection. The CDR3 consists of 14 residues. The V and J ends lost 5 bases and 5 bases respectively, with 12 bases between them. Using its own MiXCR run on the 5' RACE reads, TCRdb lists one record per CDR3 protein. The repertoire has roughly 50,000 distinct CDR3 sequences, just over 8% of them found once; the top ten carry approximately 8.8%. The sequence was obtained from an adult who was a healthcare worker with PCR-confirmed SARS-CoV-2 infection or an uninfected control (not recorded which). Sample: whole blood. The chain couples TRBV12-3 or TRBV12-4 to TRBJ2-2, with D possibly TRBD2 on 6 matching bases. In DNA, the CDR3 is TGTGCCAGCAGTCCCAGGGCGGGGACCGGGGAGCTGTTTTTT. Translation: CASSPRAGTGELFF.